Listed below are T cell receptor beta chains from one sample, sequenced in a study of blood T cell repertoires in COVID-19. Data came from immunoSEQ multiplex PCR; TCRdb stores just in-frame clones and leaves some out. This sample has 200,000 to 250,000 clones; approximately 78% occur once, and the top ten carry around 3.5%. The sequencing input was peripheral blood. The receptors were gathered from a woman younger than 30 with acute or convalescent COVID-19. Each CDR3 is given with its conserved first and last residue. A D gene is named only where the DNA matches it firmly. Expanded clones are given a class, and other clones once, few, many or no size at all.

D: NA
V: TRBV30
J: TRBJ2-2
size: many
DNA: TGTGCCTGGAGTGTGGGGGCCACGTTTAACACCGGGGAGCTGTTTTTT
CDR3: CAWSVGATFNTGELFF

D: TRBD1
V: TRBV25-1
J: TRBJ1-6
size: NA
DNA: TGTGCCAGCAGACAGACAGGGATCTATAATTCACCCCTCCACTTT
CDR3: CASRQTGIYNSPLHF

D: NA
V: TRBV3-1/TRBV3-2
J: TRBJ1-5
size: NA
DNA: TGTGCCAGCAGCCAATTTAGGACATTTTCTTATAGCAATCAGCCCCAGCATTTT
CDR3: CASSQFRTFSYSNQPQHF

D: NA
V: TRBV12-1
J: TRBJ1-5
size: NA
DNA: TGTGCCAGCAGCTTTTCAGGGGTTGGGGATCAGCCCCAGCATTTT
CDR3: CASSFSGVGDQPQHF

D: NA
V: TRBV14
J: TRBJ2-2
size: NA
DNA: TGTGCCAGCAGCCAAGTTAGCGGCACCGGGGAGCTGTTTTTT
CDR3: CASSQVSGTGELFF

D: NA
V: TRBV29-1
J: TRBJ1-6
size: NA
DNA: TGCAGCGTAGCTACCGGACCCGGGGATTCACCCCTCCACTTT
CDR3: CSVATGPGDSPLHF

D: TRBD2
V: TRBV27
J: TRBJ2-3
size: NA
DNA: TGTGCCAGCAGTCTCCCGGGACTAGCGTCATATACGCAGTATTTT
CDR3: CASSLPGLASYTQYF

D: TRBD1
V: TRBV6-5
J: TRBJ1-2
size: NA
DNA: TGTGCCACCCGTGCCACAGGGGACCTTTTTGGCTACACCTTC
CDR3: CATRATGDLFGYTF

D: TRBD2
V: TRBV19
J: TRBJ2-7
size: NA
DNA: TGTGCCAGTAGTATTCTGGGAGCGGGAGTCAACGAGCAGTACTTC
CDR3: CASSILGAGVNEQYF

D: NA
V: TRBV30
J: TRBJ2-6
size: NA
DNA: TGTGCCTGGCACAGAAAGACCTCTGGGGCCAACGTCCTGACTTTC
CDR3: CAWHRKTSGANVLTF

D: TRBD1
V: TRBV3-1/TRBV3-2
J: TRBJ1-2
size: NA
DNA: TGTGCCAGCAGCCAAAACGCTGGGAGGCAGGGGGGACCCTTCTATGGCTACACCTTC
CDR3: CASSQNAGRQGGPFYGYTF

D: NA
V: TRBV7-6
J: TRBJ2-2
size: NA
DNA: TGTGCCAGCAGCTTAGGGCCAGGGAACACCGGGGAGCTGTTTTTT
CDR3: CASSLGPGNTGELFF

D: NA
V: TRBV9
J: TRBJ1-6
size: NA
DNA: TGTGCCAGCAGCGTATCGCCGGGACAACGAAATTCACCCCTCCACTTT
CDR3: CASSVSPGQRNSPLHF

D: NA
V: TRBV4-3
J: TRBJ2-7
size: few
DNA: TGCGCCAGCAGCCAAGGACAGGCAGGCGAGCAGTACTTC
CDR3: CASSQGQAGEQYF

D: TRBD1
V: TRBV6-5
J: TRBJ1-3
size: NA
DNA: TGTGCCAGCAGGACAGGGGGCCCTGGAAACACCATATATTTT
CDR3: CASRTGGPGNTIYF

D: NA
V: TRBV4-2
J: TRBJ1-3
size: NA
DNA: TGTGCCAGCAGCCAAGTTGTGCAGACTAGCTCTGGAAACACCATATATTTT
CDR3: CASSQVVQTSSGNTIYF

D: TRBD1
V: TRBV7-9
J: TRBJ1-3
size: NA
DNA: TGTGCCAGCAGCCCGGGACAGATATTAGACACCATATATTTT
CDR3: CASSPGQILDTIYF

D: TRBD2
V: TRBV6-1
J: TRBJ2-5
size: NA
DNA: TGTGCCAGCAGTGCCGGGACTAGCGGGAGGGCCATCGAGACCCAGTACTTC
CDR3: CASSAGTSGRAIETQYF

D: NA
V: TRBV6-1
J: TRBJ2-7
size: NA
DNA: TGTGCCAGCAGTGATATGGGGACTTACGAGCAGTACTTC
CDR3: CASSDMGTYEQYF

D: NA
V: TRBV28
J: TRBJ2-1
size: few
DNA: TGTGCCAGCGGGCTCTCGTATCAGCAGTTCTTC
CDR3: CASGLSYQQFF

D: NA
V: TRBV11-2
J: TRBJ2-1
size: few
DNA: TGTGCCAGCAGCACAACTAGGGACTACAATGAGCAGTTCTTC
CDR3: CASSTTRDYNEQFF

D: NA
V: TRBV11-3
J: TRBJ1-1
size: NA
DNA: TGTGCCAGTCAGGGACAAGCGAACACTGAAGCTTTCTTT
CDR3: CASQGQANTEAFF

D: NA
V: TRBV19
J: TRBJ2-7
size: NA
DNA: TGTGCCAGTAGCCTTCAGGGGAACAGCTACGAGCAGTACTTC
CDR3: CASSLQGNSYEQYF

D: NA
V: TRBV11-2
J: TRBJ2-6
size: NA
DNA: TGTGCCAGCACCCGATCGGGTGGGGCCAACGTCCTGACTTTC
CDR3: CASTRSGGANVLTF

D: TRBD2
V: TRBV2
J: TRBJ2-1
size: NA
DNA: TGTGCCAGCACCGAAGACTATAGCGGGAGACAGTTCTTC
CDR3: CASTEDYSGRQFF

D: TRBD2
V: TRBV2
J: TRBJ2-1
size: NA
DNA: TGTGCCAGCAGTTCTAGCGGCTCCTACAATGAGCAGTTCTTC
CDR3: CASSSSGSYNEQFF

D: TRBD2
V: TRBV7-2
J: TRBJ2-7
size: NA
DNA: TGTGCCAGCAGCTTAGAACGGGGAGGGCTCGAGCAGTACTTC
CDR3: CASSLERGGLEQYF

D: NA
V: TRBV19
J: TRBJ1-5
size: NA
DNA: TGTGCCAGTAGTATATTAACAGGGTTCCGCCAGCCCCAGCATTTT
CDR3: CASSILTGFRQPQHF

D: NA
V: TRBV21-1
J: TRBJ2-1
size: NA
DNA: TGTGCCAGCAGCAAAGGACAGAACAATGAGCAGTTCTTC
CDR3: CASSKGQNNEQFF

D: TRBD2
V: TRBV7-6
J: TRBJ2-2
size: NA
DNA: TGTGCCAGCAGCTTAGGCCTTACTAGCGGGAAGAACACCGGGGAGCTGTTTTTT
CDR3: CASSLGLTSGKNTGELFF

D: NA
V: TRBV15
J: TRBJ2-1
size: NA
DNA: TGTGCCCCCAGCCCAACACCAGGGTTCGAGAAGGCCTACAATGAGCAGTTCTTC
CDR3: CAPSPTPGFEKAYNEQFF

D: TRBD2
V: TRBV7-3
J: TRBJ2-1
size: NA
DNA: TGTGCCAGCAGCACCGGGACTAGCGGATACAATGAGCAGTTCTTC
CDR3: CASSTGTSGYNEQFF

D: TRBD2
V: TRBV24-1
J: TRBJ2-1
size: NA
DNA: TGTGCCACCTCAGCTAGCGGGAGGCCATACAATGAGCAGTTCTTC
CDR3: CATSASGRPYNEQFF

D: NA
V: TRBV30
J: TRBJ1-1
size: NA
DNA: TGTGCCTGGAGTGTTCAGGCCATGAACACTGAAGCTTTCTTT
CDR3: CAWSVQAMNTEAFF

D: NA
V: TRBV5-4
J: TRBJ1-2
size: few
DNA: TGTGCCAGCCCGCCCCCCCGGGGGAACTATGGCTACACCTTC
CDR3: CASPPPRGNYGYTF

D: TRBD1
V: TRBV18
J: TRBJ1-1
size: NA
DNA: TGTGCCAGCTCACCACCTACAGGGGGGGCGACTGAAGCTTTCTTT
CDR3: CASSPPTGGATEAFF

D: TRBD1
V: TRBV4-2
J: TRBJ1-5
size: NA
DNA: TGTGCCAGCAGCCCCCAACCAGGGGGATTGCCGCCCCAGCATTTT
CDR3: CASSPQPGGLPPQHF

D: TRBD2
V: TRBV28
J: TRBJ2-1
size: NA
DNA: TGTGCCAGCAGTTTATCTAGCGGGAGTAGCTCCTACAATGAGCAGTTCTTC
CDR3: CASSLSSGSSSYNEQFF

D: TRBD2
V: TRBV6-4
J: TRBJ2-3
size: NA
DNA: TGTGCCAGCAGGAGACTAGCAAGTTTGGCAGATACGCAGTATTTT
CDR3: CASRRLASLADTQYF

D: NA
V: TRBV12-3/TRBV12-4
J: TRBJ2-1
size: NA
DNA: TGTGCCAGCACTAGACCCACTGGTGAGCAGTTCTTC
CDR3: CASTRPTGEQFF

D: TRBD1
V: TRBV19
J: TRBJ2-7
size: NA
DNA: TGTGCCAGTGCCACCGGGACAGGGGGGAACCACGAGCAGTACTTC
CDR3: CASATGTGGNHEQYF

D: NA
V: TRBV6-2/TRBV6-3
J: TRBJ2-7
size: NA
DNA: TGTGCCAGCAGTTACCCGGGACAATACGAGCAGTACTTC
CDR3: CASSYPGQYEQYF

D: NA
V: TRBV14
J: TRBJ2-7
size: NA
DNA: TGTGCCAGCAGCCCATGGAGTTCCTACGAGCAGTACTTC
CDR3: CASSPWSSYEQYF

D: TRBD2
V: TRBV11-2
J: TRBJ2-5
size: NA
DNA: TGTGCCAGCAGCTACCCTACGGGACTAGCGGGAGTAGGGGAGACCCAGTACTTC
CDR3: CASSYPTGLAGVGETQYF

D: TRBD1
V: TRBV27
J: TRBJ2-7
size: NA
DNA: TGTGCCAGCAGTTTACCCGGGACAGGTTTTTACGAGCAGTACTTC
CDR3: CASSLPGTGFYEQYF

D: TRBD2
V: TRBV14
J: TRBJ2-7
size: NA
DNA: TGTGCCAGCAGCCAAGATCCACGGACTAGACGGCAGTACTTC
CDR3: CASSQDPRTRRQYF

D: NA
V: TRBV10-3
J: TRBJ1-5
size: NA
DNA: TGTGCCACTGGACAGCCACATCGCGATCCCCAGCATTTT
CDR3: CATGQPHRDPQHF

D: NA
V: TRBV29-1
J: TRBJ2-7
size: NA
DNA: TGCAGCGTTGAAGAGGGGCAGGGATCCTACGAGCAGTACTTC
CDR3: CSVEEGQGSYEQYF

D: TRBD2
V: TRBV5-1
J: TRBJ2-1
size: NA
DNA: TGCGCCAGCAGCACAGGAGCGGGAGGATTTGACAATGAGCAGTTCTTC
CDR3: CASSTGAGGFDNEQFF